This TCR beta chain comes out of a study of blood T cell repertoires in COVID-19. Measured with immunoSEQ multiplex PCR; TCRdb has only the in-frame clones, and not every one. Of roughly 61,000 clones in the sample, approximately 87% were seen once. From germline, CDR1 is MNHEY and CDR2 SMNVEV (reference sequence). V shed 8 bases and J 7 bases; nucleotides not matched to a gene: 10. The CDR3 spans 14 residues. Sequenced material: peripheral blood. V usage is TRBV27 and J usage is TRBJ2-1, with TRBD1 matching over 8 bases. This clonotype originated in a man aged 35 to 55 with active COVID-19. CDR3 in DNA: TGTGCCAGCGGGATCCGACAGGGGAGGAATGAGCAGTTCTTC. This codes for CASGIRQGRNEQFF.